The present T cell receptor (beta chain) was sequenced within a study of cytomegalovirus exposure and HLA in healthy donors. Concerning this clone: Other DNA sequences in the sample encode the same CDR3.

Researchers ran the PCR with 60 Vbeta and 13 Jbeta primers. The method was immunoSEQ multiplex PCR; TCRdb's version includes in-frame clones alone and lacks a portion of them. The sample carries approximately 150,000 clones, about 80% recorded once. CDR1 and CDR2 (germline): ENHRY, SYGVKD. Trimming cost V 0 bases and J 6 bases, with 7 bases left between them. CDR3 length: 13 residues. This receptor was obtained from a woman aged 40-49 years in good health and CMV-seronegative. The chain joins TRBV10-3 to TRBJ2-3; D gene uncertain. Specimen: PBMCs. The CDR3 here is CAISESNTDTQYF. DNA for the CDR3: TGTGCCATCAGTGAGTCTAACACCGATACGCAGTATTTT.